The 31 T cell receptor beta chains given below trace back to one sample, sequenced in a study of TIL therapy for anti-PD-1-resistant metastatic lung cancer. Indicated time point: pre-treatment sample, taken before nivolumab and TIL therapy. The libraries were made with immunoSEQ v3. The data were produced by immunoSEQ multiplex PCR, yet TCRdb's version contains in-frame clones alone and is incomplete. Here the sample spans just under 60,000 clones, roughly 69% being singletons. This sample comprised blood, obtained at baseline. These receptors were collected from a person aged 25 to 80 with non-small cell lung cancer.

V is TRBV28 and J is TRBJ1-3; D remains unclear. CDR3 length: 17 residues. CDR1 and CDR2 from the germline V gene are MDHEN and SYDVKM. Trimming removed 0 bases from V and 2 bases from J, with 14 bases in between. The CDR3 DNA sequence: TGTGCCAGCAGTTTATGGGAGGTGACCACCCCTGGAAACACCATATATTTT. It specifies CASSLWEVTTPGNTIYF.

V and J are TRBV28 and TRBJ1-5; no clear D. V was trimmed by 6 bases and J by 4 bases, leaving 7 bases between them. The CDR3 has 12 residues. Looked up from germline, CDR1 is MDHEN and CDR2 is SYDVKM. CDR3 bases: TGTGCCAGCAGAGGACTAAATCAGCCCCAGCATTTT. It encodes CASRGLNQPQHF.

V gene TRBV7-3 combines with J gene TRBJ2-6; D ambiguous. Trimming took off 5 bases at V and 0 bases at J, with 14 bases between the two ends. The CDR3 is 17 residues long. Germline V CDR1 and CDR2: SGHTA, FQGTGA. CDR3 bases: TGTGCCAGCAGCCTCGACCCCAGGAGCTCTGGGGCCAACGTCCTGACTTTC. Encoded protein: CASSLDPRSSGANVLTF.

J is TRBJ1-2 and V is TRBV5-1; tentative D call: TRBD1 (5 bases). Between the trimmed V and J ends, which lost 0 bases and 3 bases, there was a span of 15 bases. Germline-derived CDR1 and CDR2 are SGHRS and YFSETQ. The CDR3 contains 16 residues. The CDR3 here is CASSLAGTAQDYGYTF. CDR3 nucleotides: TGCGCCAGCAGCTTGGCCGGGACGGCCCAGGACTATGGCTACACCTTC. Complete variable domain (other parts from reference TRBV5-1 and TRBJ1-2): KAGVTQTPRYLIKTRGQQVTLSCSPISGHRSVSWYQQTPGQGLQFLFEYFSETQRNKGNFPGRFSGRQFSNSRSEMNVSTLELGDSALYLCASSLAGTAQDYGYTFGSGTRLTVV.

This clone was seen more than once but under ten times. The CDR3 spells CASTPDGGVGNTIYF. CDR3 DNA sequence: TGTGCCAGCACCCCGGATGGAGGGGTAGGAAACACCATATATTTT. V and J are TRBV6-5 and TRBJ1-3; D possibly corresponds to TRBD1 (5 bases). Trimming took 7 bases from V and 4 from J, leaving 17 bases between them. In germline, CDR1 is MNHEY, CDR2 SVGAGI. The CDR3 spans 15 residues.

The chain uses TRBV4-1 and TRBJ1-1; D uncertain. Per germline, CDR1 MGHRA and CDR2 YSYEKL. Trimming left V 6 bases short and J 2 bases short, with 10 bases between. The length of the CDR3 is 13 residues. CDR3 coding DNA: TGCGCCAGCAGGCTTATGATAAACACTGAAGCTTTCTTT. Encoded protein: CASRLMINTEAFF.

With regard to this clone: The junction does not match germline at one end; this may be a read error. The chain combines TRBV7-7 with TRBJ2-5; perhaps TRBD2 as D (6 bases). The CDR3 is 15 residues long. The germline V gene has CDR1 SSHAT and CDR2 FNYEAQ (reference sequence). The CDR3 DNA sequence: TGTGCTAGCAGCCTAAGGACTGGCCGGGAGGAGACCCAGTACTTC. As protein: CASSLRTGREETQYF. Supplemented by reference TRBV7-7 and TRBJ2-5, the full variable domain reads GAGVSQSPRYKVTKRGQDVTLRCDPISSHATLYWYQQALGQGPEFLTYFNYEAQPDKSGLPSDRFSAERPEGSISTLTIQRTEQRDSAMYRCASSLRTGREETQYFGPGTRLLVL.

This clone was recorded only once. CDR3 sequence reads: CASSSTGILKNIQYF. CDR3 DNA sequence: TGCGCCAGCAGCTCTACCGGGATCCTCAAAAACATTCAGTACTTC. The rearrangement joins TRBV5-1 to TRBJ2-4, with a possible D match to TRBD2 (5 bases). V dropped 3 bases and J dropped 3 bases, with 13 bases sitting between them. Germline CDR1 and CDR2: SGHRS and YFSETQ. The CDR3 has 15 amino acids.

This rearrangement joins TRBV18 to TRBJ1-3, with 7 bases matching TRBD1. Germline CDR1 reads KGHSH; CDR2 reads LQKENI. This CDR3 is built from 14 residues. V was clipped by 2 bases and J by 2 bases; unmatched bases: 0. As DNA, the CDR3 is TGTGCCAGCTCACCAGGACAGGCTGGAAACACCATATATTTT. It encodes CASSPGQAGNTIYF.

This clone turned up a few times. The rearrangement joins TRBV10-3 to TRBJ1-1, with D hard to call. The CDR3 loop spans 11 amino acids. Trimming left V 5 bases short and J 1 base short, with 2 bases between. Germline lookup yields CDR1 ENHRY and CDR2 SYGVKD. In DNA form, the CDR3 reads TGTGCCATCAGTCGGAACACTGAAGCTTTCTTT. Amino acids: CAISRNTEAFF.

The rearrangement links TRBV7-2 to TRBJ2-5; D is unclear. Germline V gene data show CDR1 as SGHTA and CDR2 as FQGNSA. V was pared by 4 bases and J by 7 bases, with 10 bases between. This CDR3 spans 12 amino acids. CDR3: CASSSPLMTQYF. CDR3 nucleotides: TGTGCCAGCAGCTCCCCGTTAATGACCCAGTACTTC.

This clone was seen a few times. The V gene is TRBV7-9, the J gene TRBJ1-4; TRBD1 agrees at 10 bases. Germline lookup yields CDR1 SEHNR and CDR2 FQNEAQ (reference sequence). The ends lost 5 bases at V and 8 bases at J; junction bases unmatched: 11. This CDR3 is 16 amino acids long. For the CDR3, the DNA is TGTGCCAGCAGCCTAGGGACAGGGGCCCCGGGGGAAAAACTGTTTTTT. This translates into CASSLGTGAPGEKLFF. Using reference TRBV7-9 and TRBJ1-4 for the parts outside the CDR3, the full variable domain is DTGVSQNPRHKITKRGQNVTFRCDPISEHNRLYWYRQTLGQGPEFLTYFQNEAQLEKSRLLSDRFSAERPKGSFSTLEIQRTEQGDSAMYLCASSLGTGAPGEKLFFGSGTQLSVL.

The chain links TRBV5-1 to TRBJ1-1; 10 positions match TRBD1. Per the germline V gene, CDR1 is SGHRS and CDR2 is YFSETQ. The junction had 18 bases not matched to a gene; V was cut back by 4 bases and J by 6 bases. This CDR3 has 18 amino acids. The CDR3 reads CASSLQTGGQTWVPEAFF. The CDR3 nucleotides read TGCGCCAGCAGCCTACAGACAGGGGGCCAAACATGGGTTCCTGAAGCTTTCTTT.

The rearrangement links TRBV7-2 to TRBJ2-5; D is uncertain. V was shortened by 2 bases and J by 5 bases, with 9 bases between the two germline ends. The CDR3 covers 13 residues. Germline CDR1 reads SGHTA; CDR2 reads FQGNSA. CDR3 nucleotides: TGTGCCAGCAGCTTAAGTCTGGGGGAGACCCAGTACTTC. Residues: CASSLSLGETQYF.

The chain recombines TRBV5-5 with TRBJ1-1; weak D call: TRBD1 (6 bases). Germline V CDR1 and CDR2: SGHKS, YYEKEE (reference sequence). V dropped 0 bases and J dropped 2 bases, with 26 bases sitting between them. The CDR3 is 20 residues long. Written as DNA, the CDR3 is TGTGCCAGCAGCTTGGTCAATACCGAAGTGGGGGGGCGATTCAACACTGAAGCTTTCTTT. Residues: CASSLVNTEVGGRFNTEAFF.

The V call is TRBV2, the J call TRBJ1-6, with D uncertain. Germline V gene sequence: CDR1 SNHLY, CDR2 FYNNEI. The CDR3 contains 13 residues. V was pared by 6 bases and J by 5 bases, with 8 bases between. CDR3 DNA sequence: TGTGCCAGCAGAGGCAGCAATAATTCACCCCTCCACTTT. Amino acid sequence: CASRGSNNSPLHF.

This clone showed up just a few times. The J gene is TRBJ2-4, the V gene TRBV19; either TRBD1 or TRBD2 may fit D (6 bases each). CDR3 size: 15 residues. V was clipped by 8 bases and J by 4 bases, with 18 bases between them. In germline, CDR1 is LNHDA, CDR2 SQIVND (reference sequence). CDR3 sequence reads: CASDRTGAGKNIQYF. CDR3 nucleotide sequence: TGTGCCAGTGACCGAACGGGGGCAGGGAAAAACATTCAGTACTTC.

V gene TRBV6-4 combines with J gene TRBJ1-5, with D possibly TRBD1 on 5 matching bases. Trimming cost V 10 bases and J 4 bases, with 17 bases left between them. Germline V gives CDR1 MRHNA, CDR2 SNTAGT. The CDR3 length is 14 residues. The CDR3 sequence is CAISEGGGNQPQHF. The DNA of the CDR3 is TGTGCCATCTCTGAGGGCGGGGGAAATCAGCCCCAGCATTTT.

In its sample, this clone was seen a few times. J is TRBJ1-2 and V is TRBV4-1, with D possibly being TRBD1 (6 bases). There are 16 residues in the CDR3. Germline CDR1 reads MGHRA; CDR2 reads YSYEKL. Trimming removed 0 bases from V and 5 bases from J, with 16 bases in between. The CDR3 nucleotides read TGCGCCAGCAGCCAAGATCCGGGAAGGACAGAATATGGCTACACCTTC. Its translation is CASSQDPGRTEYGYTF.

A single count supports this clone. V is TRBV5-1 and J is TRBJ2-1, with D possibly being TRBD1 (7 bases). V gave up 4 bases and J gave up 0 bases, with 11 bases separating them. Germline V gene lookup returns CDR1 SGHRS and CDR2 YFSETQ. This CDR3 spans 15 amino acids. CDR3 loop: CASSAGQSSYNEQFF. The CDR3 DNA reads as TGCGCCAGCAGCGCGGGACAGAGCTCCTACAATGAGCAGTTCTTC. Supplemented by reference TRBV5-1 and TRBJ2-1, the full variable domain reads KAGVTQTPRYLIKTRGQQVTLSCSPISGHRSVSWYQQTPGQGLQFLFEYFSETQRNKGNFPGRFSGRQFSNSRSEMNVSTLELGDSALYLCASSAGQSSYNEQFFGPGTRLTVL.

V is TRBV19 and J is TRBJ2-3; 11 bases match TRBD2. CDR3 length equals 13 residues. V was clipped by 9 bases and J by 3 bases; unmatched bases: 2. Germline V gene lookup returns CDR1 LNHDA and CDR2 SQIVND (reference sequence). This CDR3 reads CASRTSGTDTQYF. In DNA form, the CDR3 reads TGTGCCAGCCGGACTAGCGGGACAGATACGCAGTATTTT. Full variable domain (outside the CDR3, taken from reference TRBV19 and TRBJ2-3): DGGITQSPKYLFRKEGQNVTLSCEQNLNHDAMYWYRQDPGQGLRLIYYSQIVNDFQKGDIAEGYSVSREKKESFPLTVTSAQKNPTAFYLCASRTSGTDTQYFGPGTRLTVL.

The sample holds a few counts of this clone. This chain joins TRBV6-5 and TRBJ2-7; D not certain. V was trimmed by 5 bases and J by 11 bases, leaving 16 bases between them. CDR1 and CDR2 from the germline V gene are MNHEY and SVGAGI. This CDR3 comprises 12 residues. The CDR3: CASSPSGRTKYF. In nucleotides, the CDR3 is TGTGCCAGCAGTCCAAGTGGCAGGACCAAGTACTTC.

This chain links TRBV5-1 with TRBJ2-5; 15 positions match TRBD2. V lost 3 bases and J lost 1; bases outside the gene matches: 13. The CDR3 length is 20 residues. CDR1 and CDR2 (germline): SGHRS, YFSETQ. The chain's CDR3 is CASSYGTSGRRAWAQETQYF. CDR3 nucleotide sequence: TGCGCCAGCAGCTATGGGACTAGCGGGAGGAGGGCTTGGGCCCAAGAGACCCAGTACTTC. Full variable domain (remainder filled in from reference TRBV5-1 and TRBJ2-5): KAGVTQTPRYLIKTRGQQVTLSCSPISGHRSVSWYQQTPGQGLQFLFEYFSETQRNKGNFPGRFSGRQFSNSRSEMNVSTLELGDSALYLCASSYGTSGRRAWAQETQYFGPGTRLLVL.

In nucleotides, the CDR3 is TGCGCCAGCAGCCCCCAAGGGCGGGGACTCGGTTACAATGAGCAGTTCTTC. It yields the protein CASSPQGRGLGYNEQFF. The chain joins TRBV4-1 to TRBJ2-1; a weak D match, TRBD2 (6 bases). Trimming took off 4 bases at V and 4 bases at J, with 20 bases between the two ends. This CDR3 spans 17 amino acids. Germline V CDR1 and CDR2: MGHRA, YSYEKL.

The CDR3 protein is CASSGSSYEQYF. The CDR3 nucleotides read TGTGCCAGCAGCGGGAGCTCCTACGAGCAGTACTTC. The chain combines TRBV28 with TRBJ2-7; TRBD2 is a possible D gene (6 bases). V was trimmed by 6 bases and J by 0 bases, leaving 6 bases between them. This CDR3 is 12 amino acids long. Looked up from germline, CDR1 is MDHEN and CDR2 is SYDVKM. The whole variable domain, filled in from reference TRBV28 and TRBJ2-7, reads DVKVTQSSRYLVKRTGEKVFLECVQDMDHENMFWYRQDPGLGLRLIYFSYDVKMKEKGDIPEGYSVSREKKERFSLILESASTNQTSMYLCASSGSSYEQYFGPGTRLTVT.

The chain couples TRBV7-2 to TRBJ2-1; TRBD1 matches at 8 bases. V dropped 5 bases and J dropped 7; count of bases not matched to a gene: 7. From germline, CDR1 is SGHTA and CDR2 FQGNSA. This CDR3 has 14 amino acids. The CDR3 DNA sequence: TGTGCCAGCAGCAAAAGACAGGGGTGGAATGAGCAGTTCTTC. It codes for CASSKRQGWNEQFF.

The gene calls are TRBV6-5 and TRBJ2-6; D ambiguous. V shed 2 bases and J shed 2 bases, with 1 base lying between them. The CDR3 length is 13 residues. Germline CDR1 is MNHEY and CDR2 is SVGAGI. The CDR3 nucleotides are TGTGCCAGCAGTTACGCTGGGGCCAACGTCCTGACTTTC. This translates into CASSYAGANVLTF.

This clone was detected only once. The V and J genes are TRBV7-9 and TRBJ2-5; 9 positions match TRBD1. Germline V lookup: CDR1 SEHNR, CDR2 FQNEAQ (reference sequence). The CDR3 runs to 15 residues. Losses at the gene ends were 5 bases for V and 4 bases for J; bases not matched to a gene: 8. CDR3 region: CASSQDRGVLETQYF. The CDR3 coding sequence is TGTGCCAGCAGCCAAGACAGGGGGGTGTTAGAGACCCAGTACTTC.

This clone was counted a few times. The CDR3 loop reads CAWTLAGGNEQYF. In nucleotides, the CDR3 is TGTGCCTGGACACTAGCGGGAGGTAACGAGCAGTACTTC. This chain uses TRBV30 with TRBJ2-7; 12 bases align to TRBD2. Germline CDR1 and CDR2: GTSNPN and SVGIG (reference sequence). The CDR3 is made up of 13 amino acids. V shed 4 bases and J 5 bases; nucleotides not matched to a gene: 3.

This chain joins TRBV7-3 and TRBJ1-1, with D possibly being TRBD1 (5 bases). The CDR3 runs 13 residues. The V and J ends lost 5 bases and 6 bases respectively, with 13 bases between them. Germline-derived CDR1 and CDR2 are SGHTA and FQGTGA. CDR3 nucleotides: TGTGCCAGCAGCCTCAGGTGGGGCTCTGAAGCTTTCTTT. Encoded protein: CASSLRWGSEAFF.

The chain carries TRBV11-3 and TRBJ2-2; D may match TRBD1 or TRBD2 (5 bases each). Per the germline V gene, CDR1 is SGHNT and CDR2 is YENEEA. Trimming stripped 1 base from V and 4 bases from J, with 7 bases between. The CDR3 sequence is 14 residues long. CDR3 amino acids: CASSLGGTTGELFF. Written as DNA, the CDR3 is TGTGCCAGCAGCTTAGGGGGGACCACCGGGGAGCTGTTTTTT.